A single sample is the source of the 21 T cell receptor beta chains below, sequenced in a study of cytomegalovirus exposure and HLA in healthy donors. Amplification used 60 Vbeta primers and 13 Jbeta primers. Sequenced by immunoSEQ multiplex PCR; TCRdb stores in-frame clones only, minus some. This sample has 120,000 to 150,000 clones, with roughly a tenth found just once. Sequencing was done on a sample of PBMCs. Every receptor here comes from a male donor in good health and CMV-seronegative.

This chain uses TRBV4-1 with TRBJ2-2, with D perhaps matching TRBD1 (6 bases). V was trimmed by 4 bases and J by 6 bases, leaving 18 bases between them. Per the germline V gene, CDR1 is MGHRA and CDR2 is YSYEKL. The CDR3 has 16 residues. In DNA form, the CDR3 reads TGCGCCAGCAGCCCCCCCGAGGGACCAGGGGCCGGGGAGCTGTTTTTT. It translates to CASSPPEGPGAGELFF.

In this sample, this clone turned up a few times. The rearrangement joins TRBV19 to TRBJ2-3; TRBD2 might be the D (6 bases). V dropped 5 bases and J dropped 0 bases, with 12 bases sitting between them. This CDR3 region has 15 residues. Per germline, CDR1 LNHDA and CDR2 SQIVND (reference sequence). The CDR3 DNA reads as TGTGCCAGTAGTTCACAGCGGGTTAGCACAGATACGCAGTATTTT. Protein product: CASSSQRVSTDTQYF.

This clone turned up a few times. This chain connects TRBV6-5 to TRBJ1-1, with 9 bases that match TRBD1. The CDR3 has 12 amino acids. V was pared by 4 bases and J by 8 bases, with 2 bases of the junction left unmatched. The germline CDR1 and CDR2 sequences are MNHEY and SVGAGI. The CDR3 coding sequence is TGTGCCAGCAGTTTCGGGACAGGGGAAGCTTTCTTT. It translates to CASSFGTGEAFF.

The chain joins TRBV28 to TRBJ2-7, with D possibly TRBD2 on 5 matching bases. Germline V gene lookup returns CDR1 MDHEN and CDR2 SYDVKM. Trimming took 2 bases from V and 0 from J, leaving 11 bases between them. This CDR3 is 15 amino acids long. The CDR3 is CASSLIQRSSYEQYF. CDR3 bases: TGTGCCAGCAGTTTAATACAGCGGAGCTCCTACGAGCAGTACTTC. Full variable domain (remainder filled in from reference TRBV28 and TRBJ2-7): DVKVTQSSRYLVKRTGEKVFLECVQDMDHENMFWYRQDPGLGLRLIYFSYDVKMKEKGDIPEGYSVSREKKERFSLILESASTNQTSMYLCASSLIQRSSYEQYFGPGTRLTVT.

The chain employs TRBV19 and TRBJ2-7; 7 bases agree with TRBD1. CDR1 is LNHDA and CDR2 is SQIVND in the germline V gene (reference sequence). J lost 4 bases, V lost 9 bases, and 9 bases had no gene match. The CDR3 contains 13 residues. Written as DNA, the CDR3 is TGTGCCAGCGCGACCGGGACAGAATACGAGCAGTACTTC. It yields the protein CASATGTEYEQYF. Combining the CDR3 with reference TRBV19 and TRBJ2-7 gives the whole variable domain DGGITQSPKYLFRKEGQNVTLSCEQNLNHDAMYWYRQDPGQGLRLIYYSQIVNDFQKGDIAEGYSVSREKKESFPLTVTSAQKNPTAFYLCASATGTEYEQYFGPGTRLTVT.

The rearrangement uses TRBV19 and TRBJ1-2; 7 bases match TRBD1. Germline-derived CDR1 and CDR2 are LNHDA and SQIVND (reference sequence). The CDR3 contains 14 residues. The ends lost 6 bases at V and 2 bases at J; junction bases unmatched: 6. The CDR3 loop reads CASSDGQDNYGYTF. The CDR3 region has the DNA TGTGCCAGTAGCGACGGACAGGACAACTATGGCTACACCTTC.

The sample holds a few counts of this clone. This rearrangement joins TRBV19 to TRBJ1-1; tentatively, D is TRBD1 (6 bases). The CDR3 spans 13 residues. CDR1 LNHDA and CDR2 SQIVND come from the germline V gene (reference sequence). V was clipped by 6 bases and J by 1 base, with 9 bases between them. Written as DNA, the CDR3 is TGTGCCAGTAGACCGGGACAGAACACTGAAGCTTTCTTT. Encoded protein: CASRPGQNTEAFF.

The rearrangement joins TRBV7-8 to TRBJ2-7; TRBD1 agrees at 9 bases. The CDR3 sequence is 16 residues long. J was trimmed by 4 bases and V by 4 bases; bases with no gene match: 11. Germline CDR1 SGHVS, CDR2 FQNEAQ. The CDR3 is CASSSGGQGPGYEQYF. The CDR3 region has the DNA TGTGCCAGCAGCTCTGGGGGACAGGGCCCAGGGTACGAGCAGTACTTC.

This clone was seen only a few times. This sequence joins TRBV6-6 and TRBJ2-3, with 10 bases aligning to TRBD2. The CDR3 covers 15 residues. CDR1 MNHNY and CDR2 SVGAGI come from the germline V gene (reference sequence). J lost 4 bases, V lost 5 bases, and 6 bases had no gene match. This CDR3 is CASSPGTSAPDTQYF. The CDR3, as DNA: TGTGCCAGCAGTCCCGGGACTAGCGCGCCAGATACGCAGTATTTT.

This rearrangement joins TRBV29-1 to TRBJ2-3, with 10 bases that match TRBD2. Unmatched junction bases numbered 5, after V lost 5 bases and J lost 0 bases. CDR1 is SQVTM, CDR2 ANQGSEA, per germline. The CDR3 is 15 amino acids. The CDR3 region is CSVQGLALSTDTQYF. CDR3 DNA sequence: TGCAGCGTTCAGGGACTAGCGTTGAGCACAGATACGCAGTATTTT.

A few counts support this clone. The V call is TRBV2, the J call TRBJ1-1; a weak D match, TRBD1 (5 bases). Trimming removed 8 bases from V and 8 bases from J, with 15 bases in between. The CDR3 sequence is 12 residues long. The germline V gene has CDR1 SNHLY and CDR2 FYNNEI. CDR3: CASATQGLEAFF. The CDR3, as DNA: TGTGCCAGCGCCACGCAGGGTTTGGAAGCTTTCTTT.

The V call is TRBV7-8, the J call TRBJ2-1, with TRBD2 identical over 8 bases. V was clipped by 2 bases and J by 0 bases; unmatched bases: 3. CDR3 length: 16 residues. Germline V lookup: CDR1 SGHVS, CDR2 FQNEAQ. The CDR3 DNA reads as TGTGCCAGCAGCTTATCAAGCGGGAGCTCCTACAATGAGCAGTTCTTC. Translation gives CASSLSSGSSYNEQFF.

This clone was detected a few times. The chain has TRBV30 and TRBJ2-7; 8 bases match TRBD1. The CDR3 has 12 amino acids. Looked up from germline, CDR1 is GTSNPN and CDR2 is SVGIG (reference sequence). With V trimmed by 6 bases and J by 2 bases, 3 bases remained unmatched. CDR3 nucleotides: TGTGCCTGCGGACAGGGAACCTACGAGCAGTACTTC. As protein: CACGQGTYEQYF. Combining the CDR3 with reference TRBV30 and TRBJ2-7 gives the whole variable domain SQTIHQWPATLVQPVGSPLSLECTVEGTSNPNLYWYRQAAGRGLQLLFYSVGIGQISSEVPQNLSASRPQDRQFILSSKKLLLSDSGFYLCACGQGTYEQYFGPGTRLTVT.

This clone was recorded a few times. In DNA form, the CDR3 reads TGCAGCGTTGGGACAGGCCTAAGCTCCTACGAGCAGTACTTC. Residues: CSVGTGLSSYEQYF. This chain connects TRBV29-1 to TRBJ2-7; 7 bases align to TRBD1. Germline V CDR1 and CDR2: SQVTM, ANQGSEA. The junction had 6 bases not matched to a gene; V was cut back by 4 bases and J by 0 bases. The CDR3 totals 14 residues.

This clone was seen more than once but under ten times. This rearrangement joins TRBV28 to TRBJ1-4, with D perhaps TRBD1 (5 bases). The CDR3 is made up of 15 amino acids. CDR1 and CDR2 (germline): MDHEN, SYDVKM. Trimming removed 7 bases at V and 5 bases at J, with 17 bases between. The CDR3 is CASINGGRINEKLFF. The CDR3 DNA reads as TGTGCCAGCATTAACGGGGGACGGATAAATGAAAAACTGTTTTTT.

This clone was counted between two and nine times. The chain has TRBV5-1 and TRBJ2-3; TRBD2 agrees at 8 bases. The CDR3 sequence is 17 residues long. The germline V gene encodes CDR1 SGHRS and CDR2 YFSETQ. Trimming at V came to 1 base and at J to 0 bases, leaving 7 bases not matched to a gene. The CDR3 region is CASSLTQTSASTDTQYF. In DNA, the CDR3 is TGCGCCAGCAGCTTGACCCAGACTAGCGCCAGCACAGATACGCAGTATTTT.

The J gene is TRBJ1-6, the V gene TRBV6-1; no firm D call. Germline V gene lookup returns CDR1 MNHNS and CDR2 SASEGT. Trimming took off 2 bases at V and 6 bases at J, with 11 bases between the two ends. This CDR3 is 15 amino acids long. DNA of the CDR3: TGTGCCAGCAGTGAATTGGGCAGTATTAATTCACCCCTCCACTTT. Protein product: CASSELGSINSPLHF.

This clone was found a few times. V gene TRBV5-1 combines with J gene TRBJ2-2; 7 bases match TRBD1. CDR1 is SGHRS, CDR2 YFSETQ, per germline. The trim removed 1 base at V and 6 bases at J, leaving 6 bases unmatched. The CDR3 is 15 residues long. For the CDR3, the DNA is TGCGCCAGCAGCTTGACAGGGGCCTGGGCCGGGGAGCTGTTTTTT. It translates to CASSLTGAWAGELFF.

This clone was picked up a small number of times. V and J are TRBV7-9 and TRBJ1-3, with D uncertain. CDR1 is SEHNR, CDR2 FQNEAQ, per germline (reference sequence). The CDR3 consists of 15 residues. Between the trimmed V and J ends, which lost 5 bases and 4 bases, there was a span of 15 bases. CDR3 in amino acids: CASSPPRGRGNTIYF. In DNA, the CDR3 is TGTGCCAGCAGCCCCCCGCGGGGTAGGGGAAACACCATATATTTT.

The CDR3 spells CASSLERGNTGELFF. For the CDR3, the DNA is TGTGCCAGCAGCTTGGAGCGGGGGAACACCGGGGAGCTGTTTTTT. This chain uses TRBV5-4 with TRBJ2-2, with 7 bases aligning to TRBD2. This CDR3 contains 15 residues. The V segment lost 0 bases and the J segment 1 base; nucleotides outside the gene matches: 0. Germline lookup yields CDR1 SGHNT and CDR2 YYREEE (reference sequence).

V gene TRBV4-3 combines with J gene TRBJ2-1; TRBD2 agrees at 11 bases. The CDR3 runs to 15 residues. Per germline, CDR1 LGHNA and CDR2 YSLEER. V shed 3 bases and J 5 bases; nucleotides not matched to a gene: 3. The DNA for the CDR3 is TGCGCCAGCAGCCAGCTTAGCGGGGGGGACAATGAGCAGTTCTTC. This codes for CASSQLSGGDNEQFF.